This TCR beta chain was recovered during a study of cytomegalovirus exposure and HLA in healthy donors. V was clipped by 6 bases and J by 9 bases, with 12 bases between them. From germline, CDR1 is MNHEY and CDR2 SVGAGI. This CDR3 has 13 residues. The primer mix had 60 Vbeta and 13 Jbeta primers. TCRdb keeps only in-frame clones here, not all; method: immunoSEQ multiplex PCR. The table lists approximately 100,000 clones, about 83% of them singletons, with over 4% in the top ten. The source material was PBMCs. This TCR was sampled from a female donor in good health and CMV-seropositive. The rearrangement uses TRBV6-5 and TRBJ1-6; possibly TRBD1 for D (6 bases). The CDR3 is CASRTTQGSPLHF. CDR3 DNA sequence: TGTGCCAGCAGGACCACACAGGGTTCACCCCTCCACTTT.